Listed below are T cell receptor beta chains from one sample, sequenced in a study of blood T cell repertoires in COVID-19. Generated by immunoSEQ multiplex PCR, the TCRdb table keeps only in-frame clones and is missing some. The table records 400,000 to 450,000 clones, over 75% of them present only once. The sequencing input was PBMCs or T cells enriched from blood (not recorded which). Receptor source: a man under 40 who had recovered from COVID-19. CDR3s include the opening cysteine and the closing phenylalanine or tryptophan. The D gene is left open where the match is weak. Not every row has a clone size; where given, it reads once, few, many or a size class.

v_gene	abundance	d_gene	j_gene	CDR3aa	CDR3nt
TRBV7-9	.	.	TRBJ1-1	CASSLVATLNTEAFF	TGTGCCAGCAGCTTAGTTGCGACACTGAACACTGAAGCTTTCTTT
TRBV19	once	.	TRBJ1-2	CASNPTASYGYTF	TGTGCCAGTAACCCGACAGCGAGCTATGGCTACACCTTC
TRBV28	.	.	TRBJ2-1	CASIPSSGEQFF	TGTGCCAGTATTCCGTCTAGTGGTGAGCAGTTCTTC
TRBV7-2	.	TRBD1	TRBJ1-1	CASSLGQATEAFF	TGTGCCAGCAGCTTGGGACAGGCCACTGAAGCTTTCTTT
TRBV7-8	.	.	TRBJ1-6	CASSFSRVKRNSPLHF	TGTGCCAGCAGCTTCAGCCGGGTCAAAAGGAATTCACCCCTCCACTTT
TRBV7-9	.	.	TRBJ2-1	CASSSPNSNEQFF	TGTGCCAGCAGCTCACCTAACAGCAATGAGCAGTTCTTC
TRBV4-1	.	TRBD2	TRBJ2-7	CASSQGLAGGEQYF	TGCGCCAGCAGCCAAGGACTAGCGGGAGGCGAGCAGTACTTC
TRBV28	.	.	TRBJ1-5	CASSLGQGMFNQPQHF	TGTGCCAGCAGTTTGGGGCAGGGGATGTTCAATCAGCCCCAGCATTTT
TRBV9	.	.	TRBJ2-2	CASRPSGGANTGELFF	TGTGCCAGCAGACCCTCCGGCGGGGCGAACACCGGGGAGCTGTTTTTT
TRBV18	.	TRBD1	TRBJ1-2	CASSRTGGGYGYTF	TGTGCCAGCTCCAGGACAGGGGGAGGCTATGGCTACACCTTC
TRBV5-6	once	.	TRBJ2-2	CASSLGGPGELFF	TGTGCCAGCAGCTTGGGAGGGCCCGGGGAGCTGTTTTTT
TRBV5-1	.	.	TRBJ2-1	CASSPARSGSYNEQFF	TGCGCCAGCAGCCCCGCGCGGAGCGGCTCCTACAATGAGCAGTTCTTC
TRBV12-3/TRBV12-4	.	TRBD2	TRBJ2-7	CASSRLANEQYF	TGTGCCAGCAGCCGACTAGCGAACGAGCAGTACTTC
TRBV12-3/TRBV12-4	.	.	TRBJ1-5	CASTLGGNQPQHF	TGTGCCAGCACACTCGGGGGGAATCAGCCCCAGCATTTT
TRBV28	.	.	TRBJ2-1	CASSLWTGYEDEQFF	TGTGCCAGCAGTCTATGGACCGGCTACGAGGATGAGCAGTTCTTC
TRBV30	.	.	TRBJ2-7	CAWSRSLGEQYF	TGTGCCTGGAGTAGATCTCTCGGCGAGCAGTACTTC
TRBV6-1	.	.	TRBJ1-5	CASSEYVRGPALPQHF	TGTGCCAGCAGTGAATATGTCAGAGGCCCGGCTCTCCCCCAGCATTTT
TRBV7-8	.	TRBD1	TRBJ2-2	CASSPTGSRAGELFF	TGTGCCAGCAGCCCGACAGGGAGTAGGGCCGGGGAGCTGTTTTTT
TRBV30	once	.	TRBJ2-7	CAWTRMQNSYEQYF	TGTGCCTGGACCCGTATGCAGAACTCCTACGAGCAGTACTTC
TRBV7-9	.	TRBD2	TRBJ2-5	CASSLGAGGPEETQYF	TGTGCCAGCAGCTTAGGAGCGGGAGGGCCCGAGGAGACCCAGTACTTC
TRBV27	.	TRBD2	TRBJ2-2	CASSPRTSGSLWELFF	TGTGCCAGCAGTCCCAGGACTAGCGGGAGTTTATGGGAGCTGTTTTTT
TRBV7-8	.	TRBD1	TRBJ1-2	CASSLGTVNGYTF	TGTGCCAGCAGCCTCGGGACAGTAAATGGCTACACCTTC
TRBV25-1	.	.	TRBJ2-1	CASKPTSRNEQFF	TGTGCCAGCAAACCCACTAGTCGTAATGAGCAGTTCTTC
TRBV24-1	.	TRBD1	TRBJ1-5	CATSDTRQGASNQPQHF	TGTGCCACCAGTGATACCCGACAGGGGGCTAGCAATCAGCCCCAGCATTTT
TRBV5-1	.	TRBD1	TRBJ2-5	CASSLLTGAETQYF	TGCGCCAGCAGCTTGTTGACAGGGGCAGAGACCCAGTACTTC
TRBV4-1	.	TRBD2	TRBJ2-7	CASSQLAGEPYEQYF	TGCGCCAGCAGCCAGCTAGCGGGAGAACCCTACGAGCAGTACTTC
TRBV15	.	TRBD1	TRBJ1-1	CATSKGAGTEAFF	TGTGCCACCAGCAAGGGGGCTGGCACTGAAGCTTTCTTT
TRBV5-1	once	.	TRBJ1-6	CASSPSSYDNSPLHF	TGCGCCAGCAGCCCTTCTAGTTACGATAATTCACCCCTCCACTTT
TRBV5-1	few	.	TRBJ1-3	CASSPRPQGVYSGNTIYF	TGCGCCAGCAGCCCTCGGCCGCAGGGTGTATACTCTGGAAACACCATATATTTT
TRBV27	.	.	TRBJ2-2	CASRRQEFVGELFF	TGTGCCAGCAGACGACAGGAGTTCGTCGGGGAGCTGTTTTTT
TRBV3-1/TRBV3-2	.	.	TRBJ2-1	CASTAGLLKNNEQFF	TGTGCCAGCACCGCAGGACTCCTCAAAAACAATGAGCAGTTCTTC
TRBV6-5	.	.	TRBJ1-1	CASSYSKTENTEAFF	TGTGCCAGCAGTTACTCGAAGACAGAGAACACTGAAGCTTTCTTT
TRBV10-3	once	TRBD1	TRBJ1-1	CAISENRGDTEAFF	TGTGCCATCAGTGAAAACAGGGGGGACACTGAAGCTTTCTTT
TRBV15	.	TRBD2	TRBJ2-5	CATSSGTSGSKTQYF	TGTGCCACCAGCAGTGGGACTAGCGGGAGTAAGACCCAGTACTTC
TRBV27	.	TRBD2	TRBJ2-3	CASSLIGTSRYTDTQYF	TGTGCCAGCAGTTTAATCGGGACTAGCAGATACACAGATACGCAGTATTTT
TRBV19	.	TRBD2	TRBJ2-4	CASSIPGLALAKNIQYF	TGTGCCAGTAGTATCCCGGGACTAGCGCTAGCCAAAAACATTCAGTACTTC
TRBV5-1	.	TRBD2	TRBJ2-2	CASSLQIGGGSAGELFF	TGCGCCAGCAGCTTACAGATCGGGGGAGGGAGTGCCGGGGAGCTGTTTTTT
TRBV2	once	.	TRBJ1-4	CASSVRGNEKLFF	TGTGCCAGCAGCGTTCGGGGGAATGAAAAACTGTTTTTT
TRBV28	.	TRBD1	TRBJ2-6	CASSTGAGANVLTF	TGTGCCAGCTCGACAGGGGCTGGGGCCAACGTCCTGACTTTC
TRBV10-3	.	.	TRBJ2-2	CAISQAELTGELFF	TGTGCCATCAGTCAAGCGGAGTTAACCGGGGAGCTGTTTTTT
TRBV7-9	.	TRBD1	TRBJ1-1	CASSSGQANTEAFF	TGTGCCAGCAGCTCGGGACAGGCGAACACTGAAGCTTTCTTT
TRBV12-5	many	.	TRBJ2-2	CASGLVNRVLESRTGELFF	TGTGCTAGTGGTTTGGTAAACAGGGTCCTCGAGTCCCGCACCGGGGAGCTGTTTTTT
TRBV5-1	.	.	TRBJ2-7	CASSRIGGMYEQYF	TGCGCCAGCAGCAGGATTGGGGGGATGTACGAGCAGTACTTC
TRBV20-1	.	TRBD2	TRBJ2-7	CSASKLAGGGGEQYF	TGCAGTGCTAGTAAACTAGCGGGAGGAGGAGGCGAGCAGTACTTC
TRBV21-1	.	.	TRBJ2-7	CASSPPRTGTSLYEQYF	TGTGCCAGCAGCCCACCTAGGACGGGGACTTCGCTCTACGAGCAGTACTTC
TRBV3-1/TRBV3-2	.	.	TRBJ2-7	CASSHPGSIYEQYF	TGTGCCAGCAGCCACCCGGGATCTATTTACGAGCAGTACTTC
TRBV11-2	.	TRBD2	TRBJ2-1	CASSLDATSGSHEQFF	TGTGCCAGCAGCTTAGACGCGACTAGCGGGAGTCATGAGCAGTTCTTC
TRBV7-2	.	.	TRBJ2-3	CASSFTRTTDTQYF	TGTGCCAGCAGCTTTACTAGAACCACAGATACGCAGTATTTT
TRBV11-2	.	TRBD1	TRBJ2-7	CASSLEGGQGAYEQYF	TGTGCCAGCAGCTTAGAGGGGGGACAGGGGGCCTACGAGCAGTACTTC
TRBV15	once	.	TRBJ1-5	CATSRTGTFEPQHF	TGTGCCACCAGCAGGACAGGAACATTTGAGCCCCAGCATTTT
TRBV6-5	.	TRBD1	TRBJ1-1	CASSSYRGGNTEAFF	TGTGCCAGCAGTTCGTACAGGGGTGGGAACACTGAAGCTTTCTTT
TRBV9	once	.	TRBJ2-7	CASSVGASGDYEQYF	TGTGCCAGCAGCGTGGGGGCTAGCGGAGACTACGAGCAGTACTTC
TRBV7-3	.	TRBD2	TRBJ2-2	CASSLTPAGGAGELFF	TGTGCCAGCAGCTTAACTCCAGCGGGAGGGGCGGGGGAGCTGTTTTTT
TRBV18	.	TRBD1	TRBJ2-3	CVSTGVGTDTQYF	TGTGTCTCGACAGGGGTGGGCACAGATACGCAGTATTTT
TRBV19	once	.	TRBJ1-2	CASSIGAGYTF	TGTGCCAGTAGTATCGGTGCGGGCTACACCTTC
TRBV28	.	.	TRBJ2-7	CASSFPPRSYEQYF	TGTGCCAGCAGTTTCCCCCCCCGCTCCTACGAGCAGTACTTC
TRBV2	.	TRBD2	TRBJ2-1	CASGTYGGGEQFF	TGTGCCAGCGGGACCTACGGGGGGGGTGAGCAGTTCTTC
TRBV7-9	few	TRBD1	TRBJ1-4	CASVRTGAEKLFF	TGTGCCAGCGTTCGGACAGGGGCTGAAAAACTGTTTTTT
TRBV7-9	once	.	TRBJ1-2	CASSFGYGYTF	TGTGCCAGCAGCTTCGGCTATGGCTACACCTTC